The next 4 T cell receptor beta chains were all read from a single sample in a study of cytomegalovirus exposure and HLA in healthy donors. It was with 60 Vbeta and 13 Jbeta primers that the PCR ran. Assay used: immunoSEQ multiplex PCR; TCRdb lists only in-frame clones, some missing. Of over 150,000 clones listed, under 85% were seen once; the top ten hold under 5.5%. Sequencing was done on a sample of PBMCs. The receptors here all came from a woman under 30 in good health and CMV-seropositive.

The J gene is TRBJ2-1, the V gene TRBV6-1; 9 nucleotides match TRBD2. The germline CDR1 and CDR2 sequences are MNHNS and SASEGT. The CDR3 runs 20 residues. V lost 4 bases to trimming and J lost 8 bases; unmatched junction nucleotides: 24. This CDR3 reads CASSAGPDSGGSRGWDEQFF. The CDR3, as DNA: TGTGCCAGCAGTGCGGGGCCGGATAGCGGGGGTTCCCGGGGATGGGATGAGCAGTTCTTC.

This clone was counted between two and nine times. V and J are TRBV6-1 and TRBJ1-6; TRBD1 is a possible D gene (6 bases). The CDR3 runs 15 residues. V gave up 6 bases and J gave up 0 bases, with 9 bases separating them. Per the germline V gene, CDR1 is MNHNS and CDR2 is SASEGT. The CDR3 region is CASRADSSYNSPLHF. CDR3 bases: TGTGCCAGCAGGGCGGACAGCTCCTATAATTCACCCCTCCACTTT.

The CDR3 DNA sequence: TGTGCCAGCTCCACGCCGAGGCCCTACGAGCAGTACTTC. This encodes CASSTPRPYEQYF. The chain employs TRBV28 and TRBJ2-7; D not resolved. Germline CDR1 reads MDHEN; CDR2 reads SYDVKM. The CDR3 loop spans 13 amino acids. Trimming removed 8 bases from V and 2 bases from J, with 13 bases in between.

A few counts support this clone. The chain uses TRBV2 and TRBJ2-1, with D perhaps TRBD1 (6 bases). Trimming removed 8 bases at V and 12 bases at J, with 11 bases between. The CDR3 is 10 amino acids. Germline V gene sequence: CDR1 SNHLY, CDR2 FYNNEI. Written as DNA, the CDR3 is TGTGCCAGCCTCACAGGGCGGCAGTTCTTC. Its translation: CASLTGRQFF.